Ten or more counts support the clone carrying this TCR beta chain. Its antigen is not known. The data were taken from a study of regulatory T cells in long-lasting Graves disease. The CDR3 loop spans 15 amino acids. The V segment lost 2 bases and the J segment 7 bases; nucleotides outside the gene matches: 6. Germline V gene data show CDR1 as MDHEN and CDR2 as SYDVKM. For TCR beta, libraries came from iRepertoire HTBI primers and Arm-PCR of CDR3 regions. TCRdb fed the multiplex PCR reads into MiXCR, producing one record per CDR3 protein. The table includes about 430,000 distinct CDR3 sequences, approximately 15% detected once. Overall study results and limits: TRBV28, TRBJ1-2 and TRBJ2-5 were favored in persistent disease.

Documented time point: newly diagnosed GD, antithyroid drugs for less than 3 months. There was RNA extracted from PBMCs, and the TCR library was made from it. The same data also went into a second study, on T cells in Graves' hyperthyroidism and ophthalmopathy. As that study records: Each patient was aged 18 to 65 and had newly diagnosed hyperthyroidism of under 2 months' duration. An initial round of RT-PCR targeting the TCR CDR3 relied on the HTBI primer set.

Material: peripheral blood mononuclear cells (PBMCs), obtained at new diagnosis, from a patient treated with antithyroid drugs. The receptor's source is a woman aged 40 to 49 with Graves disease. V usage is TRBV28 and J usage is TRBJ2-5, with TRBD2 identical over 11 bases. CDR3 residues: CASSLTSGSSGTQYF. The DNA for the CDR3 is TGTGCCAGCAGTTTAACTAGCGGGAGTTCCGGGACCCAGTACTTC.